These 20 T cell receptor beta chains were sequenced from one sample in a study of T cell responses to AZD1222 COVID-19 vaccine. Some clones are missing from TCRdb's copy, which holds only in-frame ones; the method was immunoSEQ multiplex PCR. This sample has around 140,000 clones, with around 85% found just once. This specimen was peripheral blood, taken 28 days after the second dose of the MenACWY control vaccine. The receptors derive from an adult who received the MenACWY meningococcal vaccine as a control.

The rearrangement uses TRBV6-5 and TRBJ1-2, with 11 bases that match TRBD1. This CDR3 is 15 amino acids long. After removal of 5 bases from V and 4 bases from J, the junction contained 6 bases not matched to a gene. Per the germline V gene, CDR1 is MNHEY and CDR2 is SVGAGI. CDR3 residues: CASSREGTGGYGYTF. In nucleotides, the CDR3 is TGTGCCAGCAGTCGGGAGGGGACAGGGGGCTATGGCTACACCTTC.

CDR3 sequence: CASSGTTSLLAEAFF. The CDR3 DNA sequence: TGTGCCAGTAGTGGGACAACTTCCTTGCTGGCTGAAGCTTTCTTT. The chain is built from TRBV19 and TRBJ1-1; D might be TRBD1 (6 bases). V was clipped by 5 bases and J by 6 bases, with 19 bases between them. CDR3 length: 15 residues. CDR1 LNHDA and CDR2 SQIVND come from the germline V gene (reference sequence).

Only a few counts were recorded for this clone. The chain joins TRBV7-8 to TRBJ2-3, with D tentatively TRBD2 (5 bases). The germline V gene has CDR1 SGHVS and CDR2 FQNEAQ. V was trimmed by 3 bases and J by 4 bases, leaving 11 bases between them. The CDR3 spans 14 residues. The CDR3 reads CASSFLAVADTQYF. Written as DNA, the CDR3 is TGTGCCAGCAGCTTTCTAGCCGTAGCAGATACGCAGTATTTT.

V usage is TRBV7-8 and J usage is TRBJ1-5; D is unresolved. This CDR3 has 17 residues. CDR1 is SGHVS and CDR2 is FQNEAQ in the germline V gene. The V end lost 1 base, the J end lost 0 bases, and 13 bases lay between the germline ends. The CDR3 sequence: CASSLGQTPHSNQPQHF. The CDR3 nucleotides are TGTGCCAGCAGCTTAGGGCAGACCCCACATAGCAATCAGCCCCAGCATTTT.

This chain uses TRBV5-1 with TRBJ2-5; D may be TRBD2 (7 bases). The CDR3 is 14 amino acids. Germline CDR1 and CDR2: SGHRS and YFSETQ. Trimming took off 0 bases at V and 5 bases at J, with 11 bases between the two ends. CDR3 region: CASSLVGGPETQYF. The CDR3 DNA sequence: TGCGCCAGCAGCTTGGTCGGGGGGCCCGAGACCCAGTACTTC.

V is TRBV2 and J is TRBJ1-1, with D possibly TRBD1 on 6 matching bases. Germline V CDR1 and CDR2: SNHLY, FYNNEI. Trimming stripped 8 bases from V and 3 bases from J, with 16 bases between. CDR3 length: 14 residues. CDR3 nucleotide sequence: TGTGCCAGCGAGAGCTGGGGGCTAGACACTGAAGCTTTCTTT. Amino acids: CASESWGLDTEAFF.

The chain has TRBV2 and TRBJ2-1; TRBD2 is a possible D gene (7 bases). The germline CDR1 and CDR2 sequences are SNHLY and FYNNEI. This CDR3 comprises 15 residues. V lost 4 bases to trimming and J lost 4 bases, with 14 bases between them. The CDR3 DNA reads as TGTGCCAGCAGTGGAGGCGGGGGCGGATACAATGAGCAGTTCTTC. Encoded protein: CASSGGGGGYNEQFF.

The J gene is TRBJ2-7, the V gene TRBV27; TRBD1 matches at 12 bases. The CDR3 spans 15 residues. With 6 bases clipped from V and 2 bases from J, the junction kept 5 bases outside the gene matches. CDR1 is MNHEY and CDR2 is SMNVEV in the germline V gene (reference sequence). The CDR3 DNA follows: TGTGCCAGCAGCCTTGGGACAGGGGGCACCTACGAGCAGTACTTC. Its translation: CASSLGTGGTYEQYF.

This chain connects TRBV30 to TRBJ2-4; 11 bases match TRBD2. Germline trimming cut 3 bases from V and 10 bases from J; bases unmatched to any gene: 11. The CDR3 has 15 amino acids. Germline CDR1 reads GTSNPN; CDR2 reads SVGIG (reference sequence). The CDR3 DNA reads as TGTGCCTGGAGCTCCCTCGGGACTAGCGGACCTATTCAGTACTTC. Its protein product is CAWSSLGTSGPIQYF.

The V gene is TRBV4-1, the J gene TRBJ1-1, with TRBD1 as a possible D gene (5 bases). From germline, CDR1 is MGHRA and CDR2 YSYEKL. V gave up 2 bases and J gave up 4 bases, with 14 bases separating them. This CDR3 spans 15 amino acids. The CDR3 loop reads CASSQPGRGGTEAFF. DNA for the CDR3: TGCGCCAGCAGCCAACCCGGACGGGGGGGCACTGAAGCTTTCTTT.

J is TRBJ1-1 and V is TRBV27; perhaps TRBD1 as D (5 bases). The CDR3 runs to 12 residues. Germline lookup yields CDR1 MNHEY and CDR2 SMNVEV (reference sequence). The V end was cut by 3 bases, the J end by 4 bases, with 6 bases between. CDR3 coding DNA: TGTGCCAGCAGTTTCCAGGGCACTGAAGCTTTCTTT. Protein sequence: CASSFQGTEAFF.

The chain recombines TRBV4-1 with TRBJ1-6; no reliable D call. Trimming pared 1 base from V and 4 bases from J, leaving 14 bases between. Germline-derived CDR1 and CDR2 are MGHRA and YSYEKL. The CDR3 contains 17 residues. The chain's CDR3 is CASSQGFIGSYNSPLHF. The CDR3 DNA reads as TGCGCCAGCAGCCAAGGTTTTATAGGTTCATATAATTCACCCCTCCACTTT.

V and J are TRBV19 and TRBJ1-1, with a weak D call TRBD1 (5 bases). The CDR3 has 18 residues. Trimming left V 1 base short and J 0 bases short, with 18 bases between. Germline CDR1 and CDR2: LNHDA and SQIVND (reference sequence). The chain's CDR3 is CASSIGPTTAVMNTEAFF. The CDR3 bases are TGTGCCAGTAGTATAGGGCCCACGACAGCCGTCATGAACACTGAAGCTTTCTTT.

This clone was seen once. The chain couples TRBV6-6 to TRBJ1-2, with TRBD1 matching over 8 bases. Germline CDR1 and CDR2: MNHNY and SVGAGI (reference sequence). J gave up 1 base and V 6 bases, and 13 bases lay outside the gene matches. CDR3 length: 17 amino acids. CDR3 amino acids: CASRRRGRGQVNYGYTF. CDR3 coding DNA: TGTGCCAGCAGGCGACGGGGCAGGGGGCAGGTTAACTATGGCTACACCTTC.

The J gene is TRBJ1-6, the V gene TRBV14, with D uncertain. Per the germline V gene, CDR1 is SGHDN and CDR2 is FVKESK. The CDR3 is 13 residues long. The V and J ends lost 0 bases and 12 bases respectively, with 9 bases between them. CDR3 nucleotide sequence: TGTGCCAGCAGCCAAGATCTGAAACAACCCCTCCACTTT. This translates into CASSQDLKQPLHF.

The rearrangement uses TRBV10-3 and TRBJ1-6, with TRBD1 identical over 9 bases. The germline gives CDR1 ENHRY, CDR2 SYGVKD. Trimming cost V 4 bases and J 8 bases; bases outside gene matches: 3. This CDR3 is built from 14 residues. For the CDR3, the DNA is TGTGCCATCAGTGGGGGACAGGGCCATTCACCCCTCCACTTT. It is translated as CAISGGQGHSPLHF.

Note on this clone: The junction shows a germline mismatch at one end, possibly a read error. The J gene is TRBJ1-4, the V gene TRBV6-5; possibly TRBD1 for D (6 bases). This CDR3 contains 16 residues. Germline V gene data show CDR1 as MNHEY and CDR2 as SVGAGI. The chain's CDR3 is CASSYTAPGAKEKLFF. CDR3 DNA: TGTGCCAGCAGTTACACCGCTCCGGGGGCTAAAGAAAAACTGTTTTTT.

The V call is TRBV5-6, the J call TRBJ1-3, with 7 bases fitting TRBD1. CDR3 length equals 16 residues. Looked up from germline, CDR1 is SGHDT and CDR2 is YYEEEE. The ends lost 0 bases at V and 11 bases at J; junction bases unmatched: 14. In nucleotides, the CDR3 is TGTGCCAGCAGCTTGGTCCCGACAGGGTCTAGGGTGCCCATATATTTT. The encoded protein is CASSLVPTGSRVPIYF. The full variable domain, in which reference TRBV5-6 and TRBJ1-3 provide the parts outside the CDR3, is DAGVTQSPTHLIKTRGQQVTLRCSPKSGHDTVSWYQQALGQGPQFIFQYYEEEERQRGNFPDRFSGHQFPNYSSELNVNALLLGDSALYLCASSLVPTGSRVPIYFGEGSWLTVV.

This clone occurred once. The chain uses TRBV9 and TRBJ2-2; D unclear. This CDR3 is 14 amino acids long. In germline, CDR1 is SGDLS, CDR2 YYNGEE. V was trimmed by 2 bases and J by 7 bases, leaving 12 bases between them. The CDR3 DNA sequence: TGTGCCAGCAGCGTGGTGGGTTTCGGCGGGGAGCTGTTTTTT. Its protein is CASSVVGFGGELFF.

Written as DNA, the CDR3 is TGCGCCAGCAGCTTGGAGGGTGACTATGGCTACACCTTC. Protein product: CASSLEGDYGYTF. This chain connects TRBV5-1 to TRBJ1-2, with unresolved D. The CDR3 has 13 amino acids. V was trimmed by 0 bases and J by 3 bases, leaving 6 bases between them. CDR1 is SGHRS, CDR2 YFSETQ, per germline.